This TCR beta chain emerged from a study of shared clonotypes between healthy human individuals. The study, taken as a whole, reports: Exclusively blood specimens were collected; tissue repertoires likely differ. Sequencing depth was predicted to influence how clonotypes are shared among donors.

The authors ran unsorted PBMC replicate PCRs on about 320 ng DNA, 32,000 or so T cell genomes. Here immunoSEQ multiplex PCR was the method, and the copy in TCRdb shows in-frame clones only, minus some. In the table there are some 470,000 clones, 75% to 85% of which are singletons. The study enrolled healthy HIV-negative adults without recent acute infections or vaccinations as donors. Points on this clone: What it binds is not known.

Trimming pared 3 bases from V and 8 bases from J, leaving 16 bases between. The germline V gene encodes CDR1 MGHRA and CDR2 YSYEKL. This CDR3 is 14 amino acids long. The rearrangement links TRBV4-1 to TRBJ1-1, with D possibly TRBD1 on 6 matching bases. Source material: PBMCs. The clonotype was recovered from a woman between 40 and 55 years old in good health. Some clones in this sample may be carry-over from other donors' samples. CDR3 region: CASSQTDRLREAFF. CDR3 nucleotides: TGCGCCAGCAGCCAGACCGACAGGTTGAGAGAAGCTTTCTTT.